This is a list of T cell receptor beta chains from one sample in a study of beta chain features in type 1 diabetes. The protocol was immunoSEQ multiplex PCR, while the TCRdb copy is restricted to in-frame clones and leaves out a portion. Of under 500,000 clones detected, approximately 28% appear once; the ten largest clones hold 0.065%. Material: naive CD4+ T cells from blood. These receptors originate from a man between 18 and 29 years old in good health. Each CDR3 is given with its conserved first and last residue.

j_call	v_call	cdr3_aa
TRBJ2-1	TRBV9	CASSRTSGQYNEQFF
TRBJ1-5	TRBV7-2	CASSLGAWGQPQHF
TRBJ2-5	TRBV28	CASRPTGIRRPRVTQYF
TRBJ2-7	TRBV27	CASGTSGTYEQYF
TRBJ2-7	TRBV9	CASSKGDGLVFAQQYF
TRBJ2-7	TRBV5-1	CASGGLAGAKNEQYF
TRBJ1-5	TRBV6-5	CASGDQPQHF
TRBJ2-1	TRBV19	CASTKRGDIGDEQFF
TRBJ2-7	TRBV4-3	CASSQEGGRAYEQYF
TRBJ2-3	TRBV30	CAWIAAGVDTQYF
TRBJ1-5	TRBV7-9	CASSQDPGRPQHF
TRBJ2-1	TRBV29-1	CSVTSSYNEQFF
TRBJ2-5	TRBV7-2	CASSLYRGYETQYF
TRBJ2-3	TRBV30	CAWTPQVRGADTQYF
TRBJ1-1	TRBV7-9	CASSPTGNTEAFF
TRBJ2-7	TRBV2	CASRLDRKGSYEQYF
TRBJ1-1	TRBV7-2	CASSVTGMDTEAFF
TRBJ2-1	TRBV9	CASSVEVGRYNEQFF
TRBJ2-1	TRBV11-3	CASSPTGYNEQFF
TRBJ2-7	TRBV4-2	CASSQAGTYEQYF
TRBJ2-7	TRBV7-2	CASSLDTGSYEQYF
TRBJ2-7	TRBV7-2	CASSLGDGGSYEQYF
TRBJ2-1	TRBV19	CASSPTSLNEQFF